This T cell receptor (beta chain) emerged from a study of a mutant IDH1 vaccine in newly diagnosed glioma. About the study: There were roughly 62% males and roughly 38% females among treated patients, whose mean age was about 40 years. Every participant had undergone radiotherapy, temozolomide, or both before, and most underwent both.

TCRdb keeps only in-frame clones here, not all; method: immunoSEQ multiplex PCR. The table shows 60,000 to 85,000 clones, with around 79% occurring only once. Details on this clone: Its target is not known.

The CDR3 runs to 14 residues. Per germline, CDR1 LNHDA and CDR2 SQIVND (reference sequence). Trimming left V 3 bases short and J 4 bases short, with 10 bases between. Study observations and caveats: It was around 93% of patients that developed vaccine-induced immune responses.

Sample time point: baseline, week 1 (first vaccination visit). Treatment given: pre-vaccination baseline after standard-of-care therapy. Newly diagnosed WHO grade 3 or 4 IDH1-mutant, ATRX-lost astrocytomas were identified in the donors. The rearrangement links TRBV19 to TRBJ1-5; a possible D gene is TRBD1 (5 bases). This TCR was recovered from a man aged 50-59 years with glioma. Here the sequenced sample was PBMCs, taken from a glioma patient treated with radiotherapy, temozolomide or both. DNA for the CDR3: TGTGCCAGTAGTATGATGGGGACTAATCAGCCCCAGCATTTT. Translated: CASSMMGTNQPQHF. Looking up the rest from reference TRBV19 and TRBJ1-5 gives the full variable domain: DGGITQSPKYLFRKEGQNVTLSCEQNLNHDAMYWYRQDPGQGLRLIYYSQIVNDFQKGDIAEGYSVSREKKESFPLTVTSAQKNPTAFYLCASSMMGTNQPQHFGDGTRLSIL.